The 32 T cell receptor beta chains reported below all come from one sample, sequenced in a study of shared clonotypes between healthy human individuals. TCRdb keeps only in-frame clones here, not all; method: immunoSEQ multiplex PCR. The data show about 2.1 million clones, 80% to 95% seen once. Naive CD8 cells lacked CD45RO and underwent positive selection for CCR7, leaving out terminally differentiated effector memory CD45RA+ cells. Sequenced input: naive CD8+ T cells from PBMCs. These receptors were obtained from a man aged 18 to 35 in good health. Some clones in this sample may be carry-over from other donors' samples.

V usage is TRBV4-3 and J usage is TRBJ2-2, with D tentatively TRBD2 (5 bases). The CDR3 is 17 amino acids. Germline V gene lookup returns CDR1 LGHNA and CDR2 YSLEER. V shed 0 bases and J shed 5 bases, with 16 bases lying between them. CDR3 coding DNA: TGCGCCAGCAGCCAAGACCTAAGGCGGGTTGGGACCGGGGAGCTGTTTTTT. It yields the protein CASSQDLRRVGTGELFF.

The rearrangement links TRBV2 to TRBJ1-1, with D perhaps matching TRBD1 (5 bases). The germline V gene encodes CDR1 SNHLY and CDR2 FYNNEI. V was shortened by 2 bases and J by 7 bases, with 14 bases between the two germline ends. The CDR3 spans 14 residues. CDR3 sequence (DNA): TGTGCCAGCAGTGAATGGTTTTTGGGGGTTGAAGCTTTCTTT. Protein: CASSEWFLGVEAFF.

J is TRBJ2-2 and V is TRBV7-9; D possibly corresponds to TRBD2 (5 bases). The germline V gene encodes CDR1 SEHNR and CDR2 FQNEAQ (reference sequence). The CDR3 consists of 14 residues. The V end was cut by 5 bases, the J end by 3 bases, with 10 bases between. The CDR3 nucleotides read TGTGCCAGCAGCGCGACGGGGTACACCGGGGAGCTGTTTTTT. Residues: CASSATGYTGELFF.

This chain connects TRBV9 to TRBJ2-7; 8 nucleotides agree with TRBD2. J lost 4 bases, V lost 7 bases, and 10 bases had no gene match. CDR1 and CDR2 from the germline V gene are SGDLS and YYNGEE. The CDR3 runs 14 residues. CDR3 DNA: TGTGCCAGCTCACCGGGGGGGCCGGGTTACGAGCAGTACTTC. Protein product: CASSPGGPGYEQYF.

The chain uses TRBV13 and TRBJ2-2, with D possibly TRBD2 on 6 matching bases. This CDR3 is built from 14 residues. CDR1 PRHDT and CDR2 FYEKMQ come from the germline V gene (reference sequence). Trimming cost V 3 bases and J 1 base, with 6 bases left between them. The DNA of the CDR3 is TGTGCCAGCAGCTTCGGGGGGAACACCGGGGAGCTGTTTTTT. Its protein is CASSFGGNTGELFF.

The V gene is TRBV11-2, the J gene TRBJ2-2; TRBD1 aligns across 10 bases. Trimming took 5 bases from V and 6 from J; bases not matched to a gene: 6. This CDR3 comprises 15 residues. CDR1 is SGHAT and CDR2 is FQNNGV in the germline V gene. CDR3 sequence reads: CASSDRGLRAGELFF. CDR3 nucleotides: TGTGCCAGCAGCGACAGGGGGCTACGAGCCGGGGAGCTGTTTTTT.

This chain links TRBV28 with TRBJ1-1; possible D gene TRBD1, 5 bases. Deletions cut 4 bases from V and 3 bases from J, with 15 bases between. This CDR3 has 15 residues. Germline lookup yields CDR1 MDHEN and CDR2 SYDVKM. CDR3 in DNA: TGTGCCAGCAGTTCCATACGAGGGGATCACACTGAAGCTTTCTTT. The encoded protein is CASSSIRGDHTEAFF. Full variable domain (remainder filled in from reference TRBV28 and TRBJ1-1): DVKVTQSSRYLVKRTGEKVFLECVQDMDHENMFWYRQDPGLGLRLIYFSYDVKMKEKGDIPEGYSVSREKKERFSLILESASTNQTSMYLCASSSIRGDHTEAFFGQGTRLTVV.

CDR3 sequence (DNA): TGTGCCAGCAGCCCCTACAGGGGATCCACAGATACGCAGTATTTT. Protein product: CASSPYRGSTDTQYF. This sequence joins TRBV11-3 and TRBJ2-3, with 7 bases that match TRBD1. Germline-derived CDR1 and CDR2 are SGHNT and YENEEA. The trim removed 5 bases at V and 2 bases at J, leaving 7 bases unmatched. The CDR3 totals 15 residues.

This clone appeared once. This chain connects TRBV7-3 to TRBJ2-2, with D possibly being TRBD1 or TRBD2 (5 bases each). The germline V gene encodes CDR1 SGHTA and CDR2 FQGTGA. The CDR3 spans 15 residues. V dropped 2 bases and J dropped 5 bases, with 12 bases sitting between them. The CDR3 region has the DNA TGTGCCAGCAGCTTATGGCAGGGCGGGACCGGGGAGCTGTTTTTT. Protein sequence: CASSLWQGGTGELFF.

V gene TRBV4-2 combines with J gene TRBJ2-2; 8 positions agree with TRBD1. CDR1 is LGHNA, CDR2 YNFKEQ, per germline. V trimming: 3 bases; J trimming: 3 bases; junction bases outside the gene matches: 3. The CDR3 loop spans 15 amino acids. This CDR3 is CASSHTQGDTGELFF. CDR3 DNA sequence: TGTGCCAGCAGCCATACACAGGGGGACACCGGGGAGCTGTTTTTT.

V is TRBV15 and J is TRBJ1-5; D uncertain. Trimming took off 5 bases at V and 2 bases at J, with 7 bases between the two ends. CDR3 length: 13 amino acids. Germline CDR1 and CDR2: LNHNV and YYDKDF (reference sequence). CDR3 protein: CATSHQRNQPQHF. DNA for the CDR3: TGTGCCACCAGCCACCAGCGCAATCAGCCCCAGCATTTT.

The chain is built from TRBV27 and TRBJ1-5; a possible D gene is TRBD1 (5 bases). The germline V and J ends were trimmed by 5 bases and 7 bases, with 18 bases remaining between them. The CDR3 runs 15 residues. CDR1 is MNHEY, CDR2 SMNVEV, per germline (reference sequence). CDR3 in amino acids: CASSPHVGGGQPQHF. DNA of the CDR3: TGTGCCAGCAGTCCACACGTCGGGGGAGGCCAGCCCCAGCATTTT.

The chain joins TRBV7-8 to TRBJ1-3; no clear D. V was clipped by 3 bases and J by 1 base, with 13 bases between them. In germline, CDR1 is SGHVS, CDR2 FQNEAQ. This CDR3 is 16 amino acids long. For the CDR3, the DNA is TGTGCCAGCAGCTTGTCAGGATCCATATCTGGAAACACCATATATTTT. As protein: CASSLSGSISGNTIYF.

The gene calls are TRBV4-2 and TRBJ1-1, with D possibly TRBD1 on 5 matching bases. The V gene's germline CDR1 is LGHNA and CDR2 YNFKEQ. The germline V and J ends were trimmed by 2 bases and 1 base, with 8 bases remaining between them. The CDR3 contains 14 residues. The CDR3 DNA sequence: TGTGCCAGCAGCCAAAGGGGTGCGAACACTGAAGCTTTCTTT. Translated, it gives CASSQRGANTEAFF.

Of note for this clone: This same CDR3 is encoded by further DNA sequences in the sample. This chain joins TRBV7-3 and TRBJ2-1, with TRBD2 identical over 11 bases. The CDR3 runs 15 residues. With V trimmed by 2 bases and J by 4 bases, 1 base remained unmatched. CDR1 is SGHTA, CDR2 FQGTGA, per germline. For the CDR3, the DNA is TGTGCCAGCAGCTTAGGGACTAGCGGATACAATGAGCAGTTCTTC. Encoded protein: CASSLGTSGYNEQFF.

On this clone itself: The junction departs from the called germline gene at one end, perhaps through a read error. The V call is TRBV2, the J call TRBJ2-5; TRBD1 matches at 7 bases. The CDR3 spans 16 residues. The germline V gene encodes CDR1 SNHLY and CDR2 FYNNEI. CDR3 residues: CASREGYGTAQETQYF. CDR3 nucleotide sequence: TGTGCCAGCCGTGAGGGATACGGGACAGCTCAAGAGACCCAGTACTTC. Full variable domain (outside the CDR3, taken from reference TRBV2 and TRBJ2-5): EPEVTQTPSHQVTQMGQEVILRCVPISNHLYFYWYRQILGQKVEFLVSFYNNEISEKSEIFDDQFSVERPDGSNFTLKIRSTKLEDSAMYFCASREGYGTAQETQYFGPGTRLLVL.

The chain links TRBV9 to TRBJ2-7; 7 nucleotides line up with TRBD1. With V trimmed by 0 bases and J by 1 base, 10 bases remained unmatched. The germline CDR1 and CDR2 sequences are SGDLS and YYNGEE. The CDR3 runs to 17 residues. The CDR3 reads CASSVASGTATSYEQYF. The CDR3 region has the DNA TGTGCCAGCAGCGTAGCTTCAGGGACAGCAACGTCCTACGAGCAGTACTTC.

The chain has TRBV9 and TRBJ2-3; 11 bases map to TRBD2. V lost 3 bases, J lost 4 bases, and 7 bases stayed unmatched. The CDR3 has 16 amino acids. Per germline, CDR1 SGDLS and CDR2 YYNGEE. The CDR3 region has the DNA TGTGCCAGCAGCGACTTCATAGCGGGAGGGGCAGATACGCAGTATTTT. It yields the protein CASSDFIAGGADTQYF.

This CDR3 is CAISEPTLAGGVETQYF. In nucleotides, the CDR3 is TGTGCCATCAGTGAGCCCACACTAGCGGGAGGGGTGGAGACCCAGTACTTC. The J gene is TRBJ2-5, the V gene TRBV10-3, with 13 positions matching TRBD2. V was pared by 2 bases and J by 5 bases, with 8 bases of the junction left unmatched. CDR1 ENHRY and CDR2 SYGVKD come from the germline V gene. CDR3 size: 17 residues.

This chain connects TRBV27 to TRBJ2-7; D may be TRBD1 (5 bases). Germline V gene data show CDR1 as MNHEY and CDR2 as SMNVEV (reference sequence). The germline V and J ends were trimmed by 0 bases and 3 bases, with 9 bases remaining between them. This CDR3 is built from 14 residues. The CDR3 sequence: CASSLSLRDYEQYF. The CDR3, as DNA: TGTGCCAGCAGTTTATCGCTCAGGGACTACGAGCAGTACTTC.

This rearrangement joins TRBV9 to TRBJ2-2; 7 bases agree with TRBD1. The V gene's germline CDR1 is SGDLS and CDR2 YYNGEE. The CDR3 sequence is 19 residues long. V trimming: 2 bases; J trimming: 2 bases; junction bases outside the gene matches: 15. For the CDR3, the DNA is TGTGCCAGCAGCGTCTCCCGTGAAAGACAGGGAACAAACACCGGGGAGCTGTTTTTT. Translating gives CASSVSRERQGTNTGELFF.

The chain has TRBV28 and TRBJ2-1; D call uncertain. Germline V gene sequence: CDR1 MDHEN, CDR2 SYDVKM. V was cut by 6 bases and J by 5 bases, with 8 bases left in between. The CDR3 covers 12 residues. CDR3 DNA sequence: TGTGCCAGCAGCGGTAACGACAATGAGCAGTTCTTC. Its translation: CASSGNDNEQFF.

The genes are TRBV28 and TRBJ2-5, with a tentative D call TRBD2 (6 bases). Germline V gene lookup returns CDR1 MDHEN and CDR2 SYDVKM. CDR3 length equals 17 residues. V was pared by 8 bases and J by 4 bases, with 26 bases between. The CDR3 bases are TGTGCCAGCCTTACACTTGGGGCGCTTGGGGGGTCAGAGACCCAGTACTTC. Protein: CASLTLGALGGSETQYF.

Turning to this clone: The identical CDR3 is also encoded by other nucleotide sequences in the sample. The CDR3 DNA is TGTGCCAGCAGCCCGGGCTCCTACGAGCAGTACTTC. Its translation: CASSPGSYEQYF. The rearrangement joins TRBV6-5 to TRBJ2-7; D not resolved. The CDR3 has 12 amino acids. Per germline, CDR1 MNHEY and CDR2 SVGAGI. Deletions cut 6 bases from V and 0 bases from J, with 6 bases between.

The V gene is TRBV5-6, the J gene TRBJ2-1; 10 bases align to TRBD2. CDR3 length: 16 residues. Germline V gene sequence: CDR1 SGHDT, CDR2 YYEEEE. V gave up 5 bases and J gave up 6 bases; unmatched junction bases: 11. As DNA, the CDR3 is TGTGCCAGCAGTCCTCGGTGGGGACTAGCGTTCAATGAGCAGTTCTTC. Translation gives CASSPRWGLAFNEQFF.

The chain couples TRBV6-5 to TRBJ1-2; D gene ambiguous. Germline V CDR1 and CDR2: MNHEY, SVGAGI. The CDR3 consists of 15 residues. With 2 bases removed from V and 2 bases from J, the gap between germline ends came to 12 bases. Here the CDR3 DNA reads TGTGCCAGCAGTTACCAGGACGGTAGCAACTATGGCTACACCTTC. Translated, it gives CASSYQDGSNYGYTF.

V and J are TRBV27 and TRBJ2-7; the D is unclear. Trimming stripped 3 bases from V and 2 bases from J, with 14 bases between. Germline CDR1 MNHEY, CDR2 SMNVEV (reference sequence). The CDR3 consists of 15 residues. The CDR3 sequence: CASSFRSDGTYEQYF. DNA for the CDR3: TGTGCCAGCAGTTTTCGATCAGACGGAACCTACGAGCAGTACTTC.

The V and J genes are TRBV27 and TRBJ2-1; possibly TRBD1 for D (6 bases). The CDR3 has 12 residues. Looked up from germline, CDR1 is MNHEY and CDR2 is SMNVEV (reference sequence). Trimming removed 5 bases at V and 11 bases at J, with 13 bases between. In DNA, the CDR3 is TGTGCCAGCAGTATATTACAGGGTAAGCAGTTCTTC. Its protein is CASSILQGKQFF.

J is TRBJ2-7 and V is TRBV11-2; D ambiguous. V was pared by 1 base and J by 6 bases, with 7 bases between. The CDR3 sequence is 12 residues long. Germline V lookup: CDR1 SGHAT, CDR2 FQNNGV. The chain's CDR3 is CASSLGDAEQYF. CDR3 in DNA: TGTGCCAGCAGCTTAGGAGACGCCGAGCAGTACTTC.

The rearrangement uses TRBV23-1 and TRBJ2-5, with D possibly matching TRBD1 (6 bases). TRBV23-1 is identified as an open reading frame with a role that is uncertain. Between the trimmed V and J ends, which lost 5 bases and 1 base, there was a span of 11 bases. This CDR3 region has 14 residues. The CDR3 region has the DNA TGCGCCAGCAGTATGAGGGGGTGCCAAGAGACCCAGTACTTC. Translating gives CASSMRGCQETQYF.

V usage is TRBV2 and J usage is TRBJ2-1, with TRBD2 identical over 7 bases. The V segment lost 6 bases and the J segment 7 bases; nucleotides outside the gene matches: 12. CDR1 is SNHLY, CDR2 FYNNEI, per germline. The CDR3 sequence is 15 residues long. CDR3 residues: CASSPPGRELNEQFF. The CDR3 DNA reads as TGTGCCAGCAGCCCTCCGGGGCGGGAGTTGAATGAGCAGTTCTTC.

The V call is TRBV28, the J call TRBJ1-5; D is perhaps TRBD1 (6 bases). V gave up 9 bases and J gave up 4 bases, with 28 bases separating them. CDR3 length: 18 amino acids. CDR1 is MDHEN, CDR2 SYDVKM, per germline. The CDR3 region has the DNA TGTGCCAGTAACCCTTGGGGGCGTATCGGGGGAACTAATCAGCCCCAGCATTTT. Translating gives CASNPWGRIGGTNQPQHF.